The rows below give T cell receptor beta chains drawn from one sample of a study of post-analysis software for immune sequencing data. TCRdb itself ran the PCR reads through MiXCR, one entry per CDR3 protein. The sample contains about 540,000 distinct CDR3 sequences, about a third of which appear only once. Material: blood. These receptor sequences come from a girl aged 2-17 years with multiple sclerosis. Each CDR3 is given with its conserved first and last residue. A D gene is named only where the DNA matches it firmly. Expanded clones are given a class, and other clones once, few, many or no size at all.

TRBV12-3/TRBV12-4,TRBD1,few,14,TRBJ2-2,CASSSPTGGRELFF,TGTGCCAGCAGTTCGCCCACAGGGGGCCGGGAGCTGTTTTTT
TRBV29-1,TRBD1,few,16,TRBJ2-1,CSVEEPGQGPSNEQFF,TGCAGCGTTGAAGAACCGGGACAGGGCCCCTCCAATGAGCAGTTCTTC
TRBV7-9,TRBD1,few,11,TRBJ1-2,CASRTGEGYTF,TGTGCCAGCAGGACAGGGGAAGGCTACACCTTC
TRBV4-1,-,few,15,TRBJ2-7,CASSQVGNRADEQYF,TGCGCCAGCAGCCAAGTAGGAAACAGGGCGGACGAGCAGTACTTC
TRBV2,-,-,17,TRBJ2-4,CASSEARGGLVKNTQYF,TGTGCCAGCAGTGAAGCACGAGGGGGGCTGGTCAAAAACACTCAGTACTTC
TRBV5-1,-,-,14,TRBJ1-2,CASSWEGLRSGYTF,TGCGCCAGCAGCTGGGAGGGGCTAAGATCTGGCTACACCTTC
TRBV25-1,-,-,14,TRBJ1-2,CASSSDSGYDGYTF,TGTGCCAGCAGCAGCGATTCAGGGTACGATGGCTACACCTTC
TRBV12-3/TRBV12-4,-,few,15,TRBJ2-1,CASSLASGQTREQFF,TGTGCCAGCAGTTTAGCGAGTGGGCAGACCAGGGAGCAGTTCTTC
TRBV12-5,-,few,14,TRBJ1-6,CASGRDGYNSPLHF,TGTGCTAGTGGCCGGGACGGCTATAATTCACCCCTCCACTTT
TRBV4-1,TRBD1,-,18,TRBJ1-5,CASSQDGTGTGRNQPQHF,TGCGCCAGCAGCCAAGACGGGACAGGGACGGGAAGGAATCAGCCCCAGCATTTT
TRBV12-3/TRBV12-4,-,-,13,TRBJ2-3,CASTRETADTQYF,TGTGCCAGCACCAGGGAGACCGCAGATACGCAGTATTTT
TRBV29-1,-,-,11,TRBJ1-2,CSTRTRDGYTF,TGCAGCACCCGGACCAGGGATGGCTACACCTTC
TRBV7-9,-,-,13,TRBJ2-1,CASSLANGNEQFF,TGTGCCAGCAGCTTAGCGAATGGAAATGAGCAGTTCTTC
TRBV12-3/TRBV12-4,-,-,15,TRBJ1-2,CASSLGPVGGYGYTF,TGTGCCAGCAGTTTAGGACCGGTCGGGGGCTATGGCTACACCTTC
TRBV7-3,TRBD1,-,16,TRBJ2-1,CASSLMTGGGYNEQFF,TGTGCCAGCAGCTTAATGACAGGGGGTGGGTACAATGAGCAGTTCTTC
TRBV4-2,-,many,18,TRBJ2-3,CASSQPNGAGRSTDTQYF,TGTGCCAGCAGCCAACCTAATGGGGCAGGTCGGAGCACAGATACGCAGTATTTT
TRBV5-1,-,few,15,TRBJ1-1,CASSLDLDRNTEAFF,TGCGCCAGCAGCTTGGACCTGGACCGGAACACTGAAGCTTTCTTT
TRBV5-6,-,many,14,TRBJ2-7,CASSSEGRPYEQYF,TGTGCCAGCAGCTCGGAGGGACGGCCCTACGAGCAGTACTTC
TRBV15,-,-,16,TRBJ1-4,CATSGGLRGTNEKLFF,TGTGCCACCAGCGGGGGACTACGAGGGACTAATGAAAAACTGTTTTTT
TRBV11-2,-,-,14,TRBJ2-7,CASSYLRDAYEQYF,TGTGCCAGCAGCTATCTCCGGGACGCCTACGAGCAGTACTTC
TRBV11-2,TRBD1,few,15,TRBJ1-1,CASSLGRGPGSEAFF,TGTGCCAGCAGCTTAGGGAGGGGGCCCGGCAGTGAAGCTTTCTTT
TRBV7-9,-,-,13,TRBJ2-3,CASSSFSRNTQYF,TGTGCCAGCAGCTCCTTCTCTAGGAATACGCAGTATTTT
TRBV5-1,-,-,16,TRBJ2-2,CASSFETPLDTGELFF,TGCGCCAGCAGCTTCGAGACGCCCTTGGACACCGGGGAGCTGTTTTTT
TRBV5-1,-,-,14,TRBJ1-1,CASSLVSCNTEAFF,TGCGCCAGCAGCTTGGTGTCGTGTAACACTGAAGCTTTCTTT
TRBV5-1,-,few,14,TRBJ1-1,CASRQTQGDSEAFF,TGCGCCAGCAGGCAGACACAGGGCGACTCTGAAGCTTTCTTT
TRBV9,-,few,14,TRBJ1-1,CASSVGGSPTEAFF,TGTGCCAGCAGCGTAGGCGGGTCTCCAACTGAAGCTTTCTTT
TRBV6-6,-,few,13,TRBJ2-5,CASSSVRGREQYF,TGTGCCAGCAGTTCAGTTAGGGGCAGAGAGCAGTACTTC
TRBV6-5,-,-,12,TRBJ2-1,CASSRRGPEQFF,TGTGCCAGCAGTCGGCGGGGGCCCGAGCAGTTCTTC
TRBV5-1,-,-,15,TRBJ2-1,CASSLAGGNNNEQFF,TGCGCCAGCAGCTTGGCCGGGGGAAACAACAATGAGCAGTTCTTC
TRBV12-5,-,few,14,TRBJ2-3,CAITLGGESDTQYF,TGTGCTATCACCCTAGGGGGTGAATCAGATACGCAGTATTTT
TRBV18,-,-,13,TRBJ2-3,CASSPPSGDTQYF,TGTGCCAGCTCACCACCGTCCGGGGATACGCAGTATTTT
TRBV7-9,TRBD2,few,18,TRBJ2-3,CASSPRSGGAFVTDTQYF,TGTGCCAGCAGCCCACGAAGCGGGGGGGCCTTTGTCACAGATACGCAGTATTTT
TRBV9,TRBD1,-,18,TRBJ2-3,CVSSVNPRTGGYTDTQYF,TGTGTCAGCAGCGTGAATCCCCGGACAGGGGGTTACACAGATACGCAGTATTTT
TRBV10-2,TRBD2,few,15,TRBJ2-1,CASSEPAGVHNEQFF,TGCGCCAGCAGTGAGCCCGCGGGGGTCCACAATGAGCAGTTCTTC
TRBV7-2,TRBD1,-,14,TRBJ2-7,CASSHGQGAFEQYF,TGTGCCAGCAGTCACGGACAGGGGGCGTTCGAGCAGTACTTC
TRBV7-2,TRBD2,-,13,TRBJ2-1,CASASGGADEQFF,TGTGCCAGCGCAAGCGGGGGGGCGGATGAGCAGTTCTTC
TRBV7-8,TRBD2,few,14,TRBJ2-3,CASSTLAGTDTQYF,TGTGCCAGCAGCACACTAGCGGGGACAGATACGCAGTATTTT
TRBV6-4,-,-,12,TRBJ1-2,CASSDGLYGYTF,TGTGCCAGCTCAGACGGACTCTATGGCTACACCTTC
TRBV7-2,TRBD2,-,14,TRBJ2-4,CASSAGLAENIQYF,TGTGCCAGCAGCGCTGGACTAGCGGAAAACATTCAGTACTTC
TRBV27,-,few,16,TRBJ2-3,CASTRGASTSTDTQYF,TGTGCCAGCACCCGCGGAGCTTCAACTAGCACAGATACGCAGTATTTT
TRBV6-5,TRBD1,-,14,TRBJ1-5,CASSQGGKGQPQHF,TGTGCCAGCAGCCAGGGGGGTAAAGGACAGCCCCAGCATTTT
TRBV24-1,TRBD1,-,15,TRBJ1-2,CATSDGTGGGYGYTF,TGTGCCACCAGTGATGGGACAGGGGGCGGCTATGGCTACACCTTC
TRBV7-3,TRBD2,few,15,TRBJ2-1,CASSPTSGFYNEQFF,TGTGCCAGCAGCCCGACTAGCGGCTTTTACAATGAGCAGTTCTTC
TRBV29-1,TRBD1,-,13,TRBJ1-2,CSVVRGRGYGYTF,TGCAGCGTCGTCAGGGGGAGGGGATATGGCTACACCTTC
TRBV7-3,-,-,15,TRBJ2-2,CASSFQGGNTGELFF,TGTGCCAGCAGCTTTCAGGGGGGCAACACCGGGGAGCTGTTTTTT
TRBV20-1,-,-,14,TRBJ2-4,CSAARQEAKNIQYF,TGCAGTGCTGCCAGGCAGGAGGCCAAAAACATTCAGTACTTC
TRBV12-3/TRBV12-4,-,many,13,TRBJ2-1,CASTARLVNEQFF,TGTGCCAGCACCGCGCGACTAGTTAATGAGCAGTTCTTC
TRBV12-3/TRBV12-4,TRBD1,-,13,TRBJ2-5,CASSFQTGETQYF,TGTGCCAGCAGTTTTCAGACAGGGGAGACCCAGTACTTC
TRBV24-1,TRBD2,-,18,TRBJ2-2,CATSDPGTSGANTGELFF,TGTGCCACCAGTGATCCCGGGACTAGCGGGGCGAACACCGGGGAGCTGTTTTTT
TRBV4-1,-,many,15,TRBJ2-3,CASSQEGRSTDTQYF,TGCGCCAGCAGCCAAGAGGGACGGAGCACAGATACGCAGTATTTT
TRBV28,-,-,16,TRBJ1-5,CVSFGDRDYSNQPQHF,TGTGTCAGCTTTGGGGACCGGGATTATAGCAATCAGCCCCAGCATTTT
TRBV12-3/TRBV12-4,TRBD1,-,15,TRBJ1-6,CASSFSDRANSPLHF,TGTGCCAGCAGTTTCTCGGACAGGGCCAATTCACCCCTCCACTTT